These 27 T cell receptor beta chains originate from one sample sequenced in a study of blood T cell repertoires in COVID-19. Only in-frame clones appear in the TCRdb table, and some are missing; sequencing was by immunoSEQ multiplex PCR. The sample holds around 69,000 clones; more than 80% are singletons and the top ten take 20% to 25%. The source material was peripheral blood. The receptors stem from a woman in her seventies with acute or convalescent COVID-19.

The chain employs TRBV28 and TRBJ1-5; D gene ambiguous. The CDR3 sequence is 13 residues long. Between the trimmed V and J ends, which lost 3 bases and 4 bases, there was a span of 7 bases. Germline V gene data show CDR1 as MDHEN and CDR2 as SYDVKM. The CDR3 nucleotides read TGTGCCAGCAGTTTTTTCACTAATCAGCCCCAGCATTTT. This translates into CASSFFTNQPQHF.

V is TRBV11-3 and J is TRBJ2-1; 14 bases are a match to TRBD2. This CDR3 has 20 amino acids. Per germline, CDR1 SGHNT and CDR2 YENEEA. The junction had 17 bases not matched to a gene; V was cut back by 3 bases and J by 7 bases. The CDR3 region has the DNA TGTGCCAGCAGCTTGCCCGTTGTCGTGGGACTAGCGGGAGCACGGAATGAGCAGTTCTTC. This gives the protein CASSLPVVVGLAGARNEQFF.

J is TRBJ1-3 and V is TRBV19; D may be TRBD1 (6 bases). The CDR3 length is 15 residues. V was cut by 3 bases and J by 2 bases, with 11 bases left in between. Germline V gives CDR1 LNHDA, CDR2 SQIVND (reference sequence). The chain's CDR3 is CASSISGDTGNTIYF. DNA of the CDR3: TGTGCCAGTAGTATCTCAGGGGATACTGGAAACACCATATATTTT.

The chain carries TRBV6-5 and TRBJ2-7, with D possibly matching TRBD2 (7 bases). The CDR3 runs to 16 residues. Per the germline V gene, CDR1 is MNHEY and CDR2 is SVGAGI. Trimming left V 0 bases short and J 2 bases short, with 14 bases between. The CDR3 reads CASSYSGGGSPYEQYF. The CDR3 DNA reads TGTGCCAGCAGTTACTCCGGGGGCGGGAGTCCCTACGAGCAGTACTTC.

This chain uses TRBV15 with TRBJ2-7, with 11 bases that match TRBD2. The V gene end was trimmed by 1 base and the J gene end by 6 bases; junction bases not matched to a gene: 5. Germline values: CDR1 LNHNV, CDR2 YYDKDF (reference sequence). CDR3 length: 15 residues. The DNA of the CDR3 is TGTGCCACCAGCAGAGTAGCGGGAGGGCTGGGCGAGCAGTACTTC. Translated, it gives CATSRVAGGLGEQYF.

The gene calls are TRBV5-1 and TRBJ2-1, with D perhaps TRBD1 (6 bases). Trimming cost V 4 bases and J 4 bases, with 12 bases left between them. Germline CDR1 is SGHRS and CDR2 is YFSETQ. This CDR3 is 14 amino acids long. For the CDR3, the DNA is TGCGCCAGCAGCCTAGGACAGATTTACAATGAGCAGTTCTTC. Encoded protein: CASSLGQIYNEQFF.

This rearrangement joins TRBV6-5 to TRBJ1-6; D is ambiguous. The germline V and J ends were trimmed by 0 bases and 8 bases, with 8 bases remaining between them. This CDR3 is built from 14 residues. The germline V gene has CDR1 MNHEY and CDR2 SVGAGI. The CDR3 bases are TGTGCCAGCAGTTACTCGAGGTGGGATTCACCCCTCCACTTT. Translating it yields CASSYSRWDSPLHF.

The rearrangement links TRBV5-5 to TRBJ1-5; 8 nucleotides line up with TRBD1. Germline V gene lookup returns CDR1 SGHKS and CDR2 YYEKEE (reference sequence). V shed 5 bases and J 3 bases; nucleotides not matched to a gene: 4. The CDR3 has 14 amino acids. CDR3: CASSNRGINQPQHF. DNA of the CDR3: TGTGCCAGCAGTAACAGGGGGATCAATCAGCCCCAGCATTTT.

This sequence joins TRBV18 and TRBJ1-2; TRBD1 might be the D (5 bases). This CDR3 contains 15 residues. Germline V gene lookup returns CDR1 KGHSH and CDR2 LQKENI. V lost 2 bases and J lost 5, with 15 bases in between. CDR3 in amino acids: CASSPDQAGGYGYTF. CDR3 DNA: TGTGCCAGCTCACCAGATCAGGCCGGGGGGTATGGCTACACCTTC.

This chain links TRBV4-1 with TRBJ2-1, with 7 bases fitting TRBD2. CDR3 length: 17 residues. V shed 0 bases, J shed 10 bases, and the junction held 15 bases outside the gene matches. Germline assignment: CDR1 MGHRA and CDR2 YSYEKL. CDR3 in DNA: TGCGCCAGCAGCCAAGACCGACTAAGCGGGGTAATAAACGAGCAGTTCTTC. Translation gives CASSQDRLSGVINEQFF.

The chain carries TRBV15 and TRBJ2-2; maybe TRBD2 (5 bases). The CDR3 is 15 residues long. The ends were cut back, 1 base at V and 1 base at J, with 7 bases in the middle. Germline V CDR1 and CDR2: LNHNV, YYDKDF (reference sequence). The CDR3 here is CATSRVGKNTGELFF. For the CDR3, the DNA is TGTGCCACCAGCAGAGTCGGGAAGAACACCGGGGAGCTGTTTTTT.

The chain is built from TRBV19 and TRBJ1-5; D remains ambiguous. The CDR3 sequence is 16 residues long. Deletions cut 2 bases from V and 3 bases from J, with 14 bases between. CDR1 LNHDA and CDR2 SQIVND come from the germline V gene (reference sequence). CDR3 in DNA: TGTGCCAGTAGTATATCCCGCGGCGGGGACAATCAGCCCCAGCATTTT. Encoded protein: CASSISRGGDNQPQHF.

The rearrangement joins TRBV3-1 (or the pseudogene TRBV3-2) to TRBJ2-7; 7 bases match TRBD1. CDR1 and CDR2 from the germline V gene are LGHDT and YNNKEL (reference sequence). The junction had 1 base not matched to a gene; V was cut back by 1 base and J by 1 base. The CDR3 has 14 amino acids. CDR3 in DNA: TGTGCCAGCAGCCAAGGGGGACAGTCCTACGAGCAGTACTTC. As protein: CASSQGGQSYEQYF.

The V call is TRBV3-1 (or the pseudogene TRBV3-2), the J call TRBJ2-7, with TRBD2 matching over 8 bases. The V gene's germline CDR1 is LGHDT and CDR2 YNNKEL (reference sequence). After removal of 3 bases from V and 0 bases from J, the junction contained 7 bases not matched to a gene. The CDR3 contains 16 residues. The CDR3 nucleotides are TGTGCCAGCAGCCACCCGGGACTAGGGAGCTCCTACGAGCAGTACTTC. This sequence encodes CASSHPGLGSSYEQYF.

The chain joins TRBV7-9 to TRBJ1-4; TRBD1 matches 9 bases. The CDR3 extends over 16 amino acids. Germline V gene lookup returns CDR1 SEHNR and CDR2 FQNEAQ (reference sequence). With V trimmed by 5 bases and J by 8 bases, 12 bases remained unmatched. This CDR3 is CASSVNRDRVKEKLFF. The CDR3 DNA reads as TGTGCCAGCAGCGTAAACCGGGACAGGGTTAAGGAAAAACTGTTTTTT.

The chain joins TRBV21-1 to TRBJ2-1; the table calls TRBD2, which could not be checked here. TRBV21-1 is a pseudogene segment. The CDR3 runs to 18 residues. CDR3 nucleotide sequence: TGTGCCAGCAGCAAAGGGGGGCTCGGGACTAGCGGGAGGAATGAGCAGTTCTTC. Translating gives CASSKGGLGTSGRNEQFF.

This clone was recorded once. The CDR3 region is CASSPDRDQPQHF. The CDR3 bases are TGTGCCAGCTCACCGGACAGGGATCAGCCCCAGCATTTT. The chain carries TRBV18 and TRBJ1-5; 8 nucleotides align to TRBD1. CDR3 length: 13 residues. J gave up 5 bases and V 3 bases, and 0 bases lay outside the gene matches. Germline V gene data show CDR1 as KGHSH and CDR2 as LQKENI.

The rearrangement uses TRBV18 and TRBJ1-2, with D maybe TRBD1 (6 bases). This CDR3 has 15 residues. Germline values: CDR1 KGHSH, CDR2 LQKENI. Deletions cut 3 bases from V and 1 base from J, with 12 bases between. The CDR3 region has the DNA TGTGCCAGCTCACCCGCACAGGGAGTTAACTATGGCTACACCTTC. Protein product: CASSPAQGVNYGYTF.

This clone was counted a few times. This rearrangement joins TRBV11-1 to TRBJ1-1; D is perhaps TRBD1 (6 bases). The CDR3 contains 15 residues. Germline assignment: CDR1 SGHAT and CDR2 FQDESV (reference sequence). V dropped 5 bases and J dropped 3 bases, with 16 bases sitting between them. This chain's CDR3 is CASSTYVRGDTEAFF. CDR3 nucleotide sequence: TGTGCCAGCAGCACCTACGTCAGGGGAGACACTGAAGCTTTCTTT.

The chain is built from TRBV5-1 and TRBJ2-1; D is uncertain. Germline V gene sequence: CDR1 SGHRS, CDR2 YFSETQ. V was clipped by 0 bases and J by 7 bases, with 8 bases between them. The CDR3 is 13 residues long. The CDR3 DNA is TGCGCCAGCAGCTTGGTAGCAGAAAATGAGCAGTTCTTC. This codes for CASSLVAENEQFF. The full variable domain, with the rest looked up from reference TRBV5-1 and TRBJ2-1, is KAGVTQTPRYLIKTRGQQVTLSCSPISGHRSVSWYQQTPGQGLQFLFEYFSETQRNKGNFPGRFSGRQFSNSRSEMNVSTLELGDSALYLCASSLVAENEQFFGPGTRLTVL.

This chain connects TRBV5-1 to TRBJ2-7; 8 bases fit TRBD1. The CDR3 is made up of 14 amino acids. V shed 3 bases, J shed 4 bases, and the junction held 6 bases outside the gene matches. Germline values: CDR1 SGHRS, CDR2 YFSETQ. CDR3: CASSSTGVGYEQYF. The CDR3 bases are TGCGCCAGCAGCTCGACAGGGGTGGGTTACGAGCAGTACTTC.

V gene TRBV28 combines with J gene TRBJ1-1, with 7 bases matching TRBD1. This CDR3 contains 17 residues. Germline CDR1 and CDR2: MDHEN and SYDVKM. V was clipped by 5 bases and J by 4 bases; unmatched bases: 16. The CDR3 here is CASSPRTGGTRGTEAFF. CDR3 bases: TGTGCCAGCAGTCCCCGGACAGGAGGGACCCGGGGCACTGAAGCTTTCTTT.

This clone is a singleton in its sample. V usage is TRBV28 and J usage is TRBJ1-4, with 10 positions matching TRBD1. The CDR3 consists of 14 residues. CDR1 is MDHEN and CDR2 is SYDVKM in the germline V gene. Losses at the gene ends were 7 bases for V and 7 bases for J; bases not matched to a gene: 6. The CDR3 nucleotides are TGTGCCAGCACCCAGACAGGGGGCTTTGAAAAACTGTTTTTT. Residues: CASTQTGGFEKLFF.

The genes are TRBV27 and TRBJ2-5, with D tentatively TRBD1 (5 bases). Germline V gene data show CDR1 as MNHEY and CDR2 as SMNVEV (reference sequence). The CDR3 is 16 amino acids. The V end was cut by 2 bases, the J end by 4 bases, with 17 bases between. CDR3 DNA sequence: TGTGCCAGCAGTTTAGGTTCAGGGAAGAGTGGAGAGACCCAGTACTTC. The encoded protein is CASSLGSGKSGETQYF.

The chain couples TRBV5-1 to TRBJ1-6; the match to TRBD1 covers 9 bases. Germline V gene data show CDR1 as SGHRS and CDR2 as YFSETQ. This CDR3 has 17 amino acids. After removal of 4 bases from V and 4 bases from J, the junction contained 9 bases not matched to a gene. CDR3 loop: CASSPLGQGLYNSPLHF. The CDR3, as DNA: TGCGCCAGCAGCCCCCTGGGACAGGGACTTTATAATTCACCCCTCCACTTT.

J is TRBJ1-2 and V is TRBV29-1; D unresolved. Germline V gene data show CDR1 as SQVTM and CDR2 as ANQGSEA. This CDR3 region has 14 residues. Between the trimmed V and J ends, which lost 1 base and 6 bases, there was a span of 15 bases. As DNA, the CDR3 is TGCAGCGTTGAAGGGCAGGCCCGAGTGGATGGCTACACCTTC. It translates to CSVEGQARVDGYTF.

In its sample, this clone was seen a few times. The chain is built from TRBV6-6 and TRBJ2-5; perhaps TRBD2 as D (5 bases). CDR1 and CDR2 from the germline V gene are MNHNY and SVGAGI (reference sequence). The CDR3 extends over 13 amino acids. Trimming cost V 2 bases and J 7 bases, with 11 bases left between them. CDR3 residues: CASSYGGGRTQYF. The DNA for the CDR3 is TGTGCCAGCAGTTACGGAGGTGGTAGGACCCAGTACTTC.